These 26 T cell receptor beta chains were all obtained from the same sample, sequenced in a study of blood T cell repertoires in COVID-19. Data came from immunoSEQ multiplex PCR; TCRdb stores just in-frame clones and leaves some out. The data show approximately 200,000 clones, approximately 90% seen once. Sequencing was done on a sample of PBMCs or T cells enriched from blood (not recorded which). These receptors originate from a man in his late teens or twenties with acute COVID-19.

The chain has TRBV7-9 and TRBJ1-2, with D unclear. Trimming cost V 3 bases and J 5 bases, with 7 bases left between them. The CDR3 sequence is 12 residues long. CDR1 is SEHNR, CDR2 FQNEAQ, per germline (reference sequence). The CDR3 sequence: CASSLLAYGYTF. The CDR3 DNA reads TGTGCCAGCAGCTTGCTGGCTTATGGCTACACCTTC.

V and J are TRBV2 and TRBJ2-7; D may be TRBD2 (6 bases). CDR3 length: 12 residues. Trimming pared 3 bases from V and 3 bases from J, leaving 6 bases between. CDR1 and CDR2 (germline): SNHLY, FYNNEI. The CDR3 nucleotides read TGTGCCAGCAGTGACGGGGGCTACGAGCAGTACTTC. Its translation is CASSDGGYEQYF.

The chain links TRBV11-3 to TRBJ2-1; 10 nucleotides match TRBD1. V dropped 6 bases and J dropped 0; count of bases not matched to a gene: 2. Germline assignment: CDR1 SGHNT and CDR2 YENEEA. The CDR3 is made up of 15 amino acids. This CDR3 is CASRTGGASYNEQFF. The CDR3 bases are TGTGCCAGCAGGACAGGGGGCGCCTCCTACAATGAGCAGTTCTTC.

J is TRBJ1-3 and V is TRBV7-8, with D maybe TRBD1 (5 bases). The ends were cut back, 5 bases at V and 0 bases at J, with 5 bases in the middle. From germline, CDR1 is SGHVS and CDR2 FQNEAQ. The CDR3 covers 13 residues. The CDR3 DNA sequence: TGTGCCAGCAGCAGGGGCTCTGGAAACACCATATATTTT. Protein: CASSRGSGNTIYF. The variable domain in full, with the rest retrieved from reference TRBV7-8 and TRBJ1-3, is GAGVSQSPRYKVAKRGQDVALRCDPISGHVSLFWYQQALGQGPEFLTYFQNEAQLDKSGLPSDRFFAERPEGSVSTLKIQRTQQEDSAVYLCASSRGSGNTIYFGEGSWLTVV.

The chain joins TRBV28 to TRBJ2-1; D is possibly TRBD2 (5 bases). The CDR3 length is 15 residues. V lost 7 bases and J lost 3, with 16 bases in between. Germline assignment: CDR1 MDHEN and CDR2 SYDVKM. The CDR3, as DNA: TGTGCCAGCAAGTTTTTCGAAGGACTCTACAATGAGCAGTTCTTC. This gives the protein CASKFFEGLYNEQFF.

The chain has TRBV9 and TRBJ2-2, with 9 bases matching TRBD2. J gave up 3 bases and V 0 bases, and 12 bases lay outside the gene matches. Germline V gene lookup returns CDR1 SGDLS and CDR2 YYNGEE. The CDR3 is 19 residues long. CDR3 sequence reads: CASSVESSSAGGDTGELFF. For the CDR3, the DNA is TGTGCCAGCAGCGTAGAGTCATCGTCGGCGGGAGGGGACACCGGGGAGCTGTTTTTT.

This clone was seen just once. The CDR3 spells CASSLLAPGNEQFF. The CDR3 bases are TGTGCCAGCAGTTTACTAGCCCCCGGTAATGAGCAGTTCTTC. The J gene is TRBJ2-1, the V gene TRBV27; D is perhaps TRBD2 (5 bases). Looked up from germline, CDR1 is MNHEY and CDR2 is SMNVEV (reference sequence). The CDR3 runs to 14 residues. V lost 2 bases and J lost 7, with 12 bases in between.

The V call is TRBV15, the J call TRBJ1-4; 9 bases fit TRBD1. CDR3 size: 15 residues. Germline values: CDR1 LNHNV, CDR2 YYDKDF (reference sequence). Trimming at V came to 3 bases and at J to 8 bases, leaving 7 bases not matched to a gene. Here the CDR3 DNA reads TGTGCCACCAGCAGGGGAACAGGGGGCAACGAAAAACTGTTTTTT. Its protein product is CATSRGTGGNEKLFF.

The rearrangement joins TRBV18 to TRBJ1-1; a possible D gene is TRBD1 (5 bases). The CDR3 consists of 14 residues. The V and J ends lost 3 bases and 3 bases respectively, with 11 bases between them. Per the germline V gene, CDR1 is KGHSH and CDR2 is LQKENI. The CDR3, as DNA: TGTGCCAGCTCACCCCCTTCACAGGACACTGAAGCTTTCTTT. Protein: CASSPPSQDTEAFF.

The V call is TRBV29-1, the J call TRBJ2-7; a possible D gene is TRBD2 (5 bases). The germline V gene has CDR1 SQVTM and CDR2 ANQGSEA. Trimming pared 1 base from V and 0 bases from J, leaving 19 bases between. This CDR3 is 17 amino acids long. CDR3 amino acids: CSVEGEVEEGTSYEQYF. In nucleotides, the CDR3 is TGCAGCGTTGAAGGGGAAGTAGAAGAGGGCACCTCCTACGAGCAGTACTTC.

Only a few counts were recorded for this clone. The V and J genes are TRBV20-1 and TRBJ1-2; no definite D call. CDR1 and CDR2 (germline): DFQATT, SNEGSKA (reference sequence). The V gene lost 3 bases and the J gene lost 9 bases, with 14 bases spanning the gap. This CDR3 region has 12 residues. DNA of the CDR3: TGCAGTGCTAGTACGGGATACGGGAGCTACACCTTC. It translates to CSASTGYGSYTF.

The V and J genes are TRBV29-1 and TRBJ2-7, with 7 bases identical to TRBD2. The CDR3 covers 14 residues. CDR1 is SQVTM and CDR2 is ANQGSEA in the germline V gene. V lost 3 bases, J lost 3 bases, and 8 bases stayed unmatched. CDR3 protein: CSVEEGTTLYEQYF. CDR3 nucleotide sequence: TGCAGCGTTGAGGAGGGGACTACCCTCTACGAGCAGTACTTC.

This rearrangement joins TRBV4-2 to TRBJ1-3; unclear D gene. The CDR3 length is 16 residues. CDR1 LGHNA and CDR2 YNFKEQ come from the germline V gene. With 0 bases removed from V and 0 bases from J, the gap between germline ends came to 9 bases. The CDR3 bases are TGTGCCAGCAGCCAAGACAGGCTTACCTCTGGAAACACCATATATTTT. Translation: CASSQDRLTSGNTIYF.

This CDR3 reads CASRGGFGDMNTEAFF. The DNA of the CDR3 is TGTGCCAGCCGAGGGGGCTTTGGGGACATGAACACTGAAGCTTTCTTT. The rearrangement uses TRBV19 and TRBJ1-1; 7 bases are shared with TRBD1. CDR3 length: 16 residues. Trimming at V came to 9 bases and at J to 0 bases, leaving 13 bases not matched to a gene. CDR1 and CDR2 (germline): LNHDA, SQIVND (reference sequence).

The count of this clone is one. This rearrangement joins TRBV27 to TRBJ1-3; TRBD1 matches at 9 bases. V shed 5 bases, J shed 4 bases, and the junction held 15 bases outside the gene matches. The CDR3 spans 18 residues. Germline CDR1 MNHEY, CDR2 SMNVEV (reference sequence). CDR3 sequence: CASSPQFPGQGRGNTIYF. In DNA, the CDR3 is TGTGCCAGCAGTCCACAATTCCCAGGACAGGGGAGAGGAAACACCATATATTTT.

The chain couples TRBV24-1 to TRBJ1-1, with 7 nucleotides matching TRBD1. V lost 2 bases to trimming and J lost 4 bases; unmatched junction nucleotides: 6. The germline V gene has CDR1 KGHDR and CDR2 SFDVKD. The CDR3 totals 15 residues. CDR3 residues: CATSDSGTAITEAFF. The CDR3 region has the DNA TGTGCCACCAGTGATTCCGGGACAGCGATCACTGAAGCTTTCTTT.

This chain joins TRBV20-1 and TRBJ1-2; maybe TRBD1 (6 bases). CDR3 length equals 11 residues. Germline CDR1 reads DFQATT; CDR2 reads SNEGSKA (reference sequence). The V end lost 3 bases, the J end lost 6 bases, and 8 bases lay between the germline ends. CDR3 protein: CSARAGDGYTF. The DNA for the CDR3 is TGCAGTGCTAGGGCAGGGGATGGCTACACCTTC.

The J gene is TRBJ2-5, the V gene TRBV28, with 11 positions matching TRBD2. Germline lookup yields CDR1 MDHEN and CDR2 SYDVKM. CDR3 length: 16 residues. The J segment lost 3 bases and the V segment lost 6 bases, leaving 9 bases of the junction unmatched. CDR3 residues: CASSMGLAVAEETQYF. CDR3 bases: TGTGCCAGCAGCATGGGACTAGCGGTAGCTGAAGAGACCCAGTACTTC.

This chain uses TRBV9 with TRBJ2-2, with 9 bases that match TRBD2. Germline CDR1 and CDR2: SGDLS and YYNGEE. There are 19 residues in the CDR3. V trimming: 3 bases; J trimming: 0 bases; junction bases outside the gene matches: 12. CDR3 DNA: TGTGCCAGCAGCGGCCGGGGGCCTAGCGGGGCGTCGAACACCGGGGAGCTGTTTTTT. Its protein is CASSGRGPSGASNTGELFF.

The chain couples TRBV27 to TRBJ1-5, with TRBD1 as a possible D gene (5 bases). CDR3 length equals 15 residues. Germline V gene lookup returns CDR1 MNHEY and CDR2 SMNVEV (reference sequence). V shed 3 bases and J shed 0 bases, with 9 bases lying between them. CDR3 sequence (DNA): TGTGCCAGCAGTTTGTTACAGGATAGCAATCAGCCCCAGCATTTT. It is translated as CASSLLQDSNQPQHF.

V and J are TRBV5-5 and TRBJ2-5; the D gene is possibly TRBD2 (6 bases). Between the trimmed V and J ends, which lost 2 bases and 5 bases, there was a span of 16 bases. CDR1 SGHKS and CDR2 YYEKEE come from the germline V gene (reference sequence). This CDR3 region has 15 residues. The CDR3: CASSFVGSAEETQYF. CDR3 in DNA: TGTGCCAGCAGCTTCGTCGGGAGCGCTGAGGAGACCCAGTACTTC.

This CDR3 is CASRLGQSSYNEQFF. As DNA, the CDR3 is TGTGCCAGCAGGTTGGGACAGAGCAGTTACAATGAGCAGTTCTTC. The J gene is TRBJ2-1, the V gene TRBV2; 7 bases align to TRBD1. The germline gives CDR1 SNHLY, CDR2 FYNNEI. Trimming took 6 bases from V and 4 from J; bases not matched to a gene: 9. CDR3 size: 15 residues.

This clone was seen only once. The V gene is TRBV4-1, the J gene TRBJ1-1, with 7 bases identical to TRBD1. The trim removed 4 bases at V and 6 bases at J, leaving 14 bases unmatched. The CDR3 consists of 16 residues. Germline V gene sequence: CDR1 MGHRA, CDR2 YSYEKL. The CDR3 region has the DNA TGCGCCAGCAGCCCTACAGGGGCCGCTTGGATGGCTGAAGCTTTCTTT. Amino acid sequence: CASSPTGAAWMAEAFF.

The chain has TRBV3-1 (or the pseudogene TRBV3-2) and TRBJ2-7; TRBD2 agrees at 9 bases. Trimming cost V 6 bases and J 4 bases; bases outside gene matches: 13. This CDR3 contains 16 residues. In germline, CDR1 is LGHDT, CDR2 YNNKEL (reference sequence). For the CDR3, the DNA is TGTGCCAGCAGTCCCATGCTAGCGGGAAATTCGTACGAGCAGTACTTC. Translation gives CASSPMLAGNSYEQYF.

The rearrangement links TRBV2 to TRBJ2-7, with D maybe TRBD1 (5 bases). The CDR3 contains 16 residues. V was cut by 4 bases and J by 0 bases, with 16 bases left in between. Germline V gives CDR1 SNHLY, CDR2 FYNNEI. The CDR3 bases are TGTGCCAGCAGTGTTCCCCGACAGACCTACTCCTACGAGCAGTACTTC. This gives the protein CASSVPRQTYSYEQYF. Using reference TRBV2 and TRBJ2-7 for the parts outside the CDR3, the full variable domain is EPEVTQTPSHQVTQMGQEVILRCVPISNHLYFYWYRQILGQKVEFLVSFYNNEISEKSEIFDDQFSVERPDGSNFTLKIRSTKLEDSAMYFCASSVPRQTYSYEQYFGPGTRLTVT.

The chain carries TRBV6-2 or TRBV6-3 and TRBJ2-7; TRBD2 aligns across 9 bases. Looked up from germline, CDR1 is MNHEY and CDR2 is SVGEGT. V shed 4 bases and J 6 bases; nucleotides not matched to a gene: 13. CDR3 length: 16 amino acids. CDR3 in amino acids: CASSSHIAGVDAEQYF. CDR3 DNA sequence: TGTGCCAGCAGTTCCCATATAGCGGGAGTCGACGCCGAGCAGTACTTC.